The 11 T cell receptor beta chains reported below all come from one sample, sequenced in a study of blood T cell repertoires in COVID-19. Clones were sequenced by immunoSEQ multiplex PCR, and TCRdb holds only the in-frame ones, with some missing. The table records 200,000 or so clones, over 70% of them present only once. Specimen: peripheral blood. The receptor source for this set is a man between 60 and 75 years old with active or convalescent COVID-19.

The rearrangement uses TRBV5-4 and TRBJ2-1; 13 bases line up with TRBD2. The ends lost 0 bases at V and 13 bases at J; junction bases unmatched: 1. Germline CDR1 is SGHNT and CDR2 is YYREEE (reference sequence). The CDR3 runs to 13 residues. For the CDR3, the DNA is TGTGCCAGCAGCTTGGGGACTAGCGGGAGTCAGTTCTTC. Protein product: CASSLGTSGSQFF.

The chain joins TRBV5-1 to TRBJ2-2; TRBD1 matches at 11 bases. Germline V gene lookup returns CDR1 SGHRS and CDR2 YFSETQ. The trim removed 6 bases at V and 6 bases at J, leaving 7 bases unmatched. The CDR3 contains 15 residues. The CDR3 bases are TGCGCCAGCAACCTGGGACAGGGGGATTCCGGGGAGCTGTTTTTT. Its protein product is CASNLGQGDSGELFF. Using reference TRBV5-1 and TRBJ2-2 for the parts outside the CDR3, the full variable domain is KAGVTQTPRYLIKTRGQQVTLSCSPISGHRSVSWYQQTPGQGLQFLFEYFSETQRNKGNFPGRFSGRQFSNSRSEMNVSTLELGDSALYLCASNLGQGDSGELFFGEGSRLTVL.

This chain links TRBV6-2 or TRBV6-3 with TRBJ2-1, with 12 bases aligning to TRBD2. Germline V gives CDR1 MNHEY, CDR2 SVGEGT. The CDR3 spans 16 residues. Germline trimming cut 5 bases from V and 9 bases from J; bases unmatched to any gene: 11. CDR3 amino acids: CASSPGLAGPRAEQFF. DNA of the CDR3: TGTGCCAGCAGTCCAGGACTAGCGGGGCCTCGGGCTGAGCAGTTCTTC.

The chain links TRBV5-5 to TRBJ2-1; 11 positions match TRBD1. The germline CDR1 and CDR2 sequences are SGHKS and YYEKEE (reference sequence). The CDR3 extends over 16 amino acids. Unmatched junction bases numbered 7, after V lost 0 bases and J lost 8 bases. The CDR3 DNA follows: TGTGCCAGCAGCTTGGGGACAGGGGGCGAGGGATATGAGCAGTTCTTC. It specifies CASSLGTGGEGYEQFF.

The genes are TRBV5-6 and TRBJ2-1; possibly TRBD1 for D (6 bases). This CDR3 is built from 12 residues. Trimming left V 0 bases short and J 15 bases short, with 13 bases between. Germline CDR1 reads SGHDT; CDR2 reads YYEEEE. This CDR3 reads CASSLGGQGLFF. DNA for the CDR3: TGTGCCAGCAGCTTGGGGGGGCAGGGATTGTTCTTC.

V and J are TRBV11-2 and TRBJ2-3; D remains unclear. CDR1 SGHAT and CDR2 FQNNGV come from the germline V gene. CDR3 length: 13 residues. V lost 1 base and J lost 4, with 6 bases in between. Written as DNA, the CDR3 is TGTGCCAGCAGCTTAGGAGGAGCAGATACGCAGTATTTT. Protein: CASSLGGADTQYF.

J is TRBJ1-4 and V is TRBV3-1 (or the pseudogene TRBV3-2), with 9 bases lining up with TRBD1. From germline, CDR1 is LGHDT and CDR2 YNNKEL (reference sequence). The CDR3 runs to 17 residues. V shed 5 bases, J shed 4 bases, and the junction held 11 bases outside the gene matches. The CDR3: CASSTTGGNPFNEKLFF. The CDR3 region has the DNA TGTGCCAGCAGCACAACAGGGGGCAACCCCTTTAATGAAAAACTGTTTTTT.

This clone appeared once. V usage is TRBV3-1 (or the pseudogene TRBV3-2) and J usage is TRBJ1-1; the match to TRBD1 covers 10 bases. This CDR3 has 14 residues. V shed 3 bases, J shed 11 bases, and the junction held 9 bases outside the gene matches. The V gene's germline CDR1 is LGHDT and CDR2 YNNKEL (reference sequence). The CDR3, as DNA: TGTGCCAGCAGCCATCCTGGACAGGGGGTGCTGGCTTTCTTT. Translation gives CASSHPGQGVLAFF.

This chain connects TRBV28 to TRBJ2-7, with a weak D call TRBD1 (6 bases). Per the germline V gene, CDR1 is MDHEN and CDR2 is SYDVKM. V lost 5 bases and J 3 bases, leaving 11 bases between the germline ends. This CDR3 contains 13 residues. This CDR3 reads CASSPQGIYEQYF. DNA of the CDR3: TGTGCCAGCAGTCCCCAGGGGATCTACGAGCAGTACTTC.

The V call is TRBV4-1, the J call TRBJ1-2, with TRBD1 identical over 7 bases. From germline, CDR1 is MGHRA and CDR2 YSYEKL. V shed 3 bases, J shed 8 bases, and the junction held 15 bases outside the gene matches. CDR3 length: 16 residues. This CDR3 reads CASSQMRLTGVGGYTF. Written as DNA, the CDR3 is TGCGCCAGCAGCCAGATGAGACTTACAGGGGTTGGAGGCTACACCTTC.

The table lists this clone with a count of one. V and J are TRBV28 and TRBJ1-5; 7 bases match TRBD1. The trim removed 5 bases at V and 2 bases at J, leaving 6 bases unmatched. The CDR3 contains 15 residues. Germline-derived CDR1 and CDR2 are MDHEN and SYDVKM. CDR3 bases: TGTGCCAGCAGTGTAGGGACAGTTGGCAATCAGCCCCAGCATTTT. This codes for CASSVGTVGNQPQHF.